The sequence of this TCR beta chain was determined in a study of blood T cell repertoires in COVID-19. About the study: The analysed material was cDNA or gDNA that came from T cells, B-cell-depleted T cells, or PBMCs.

Original processing notes: Reference gene primer amplification in the assay estimated nucleated cell counts. The protocol was immunoSEQ multiplex PCR, while the TCRdb copy is restricted to in-frame clones and leaves out a portion. V and J calls plus clone size are reproduced from that table; the DNA served to infer D and trimming. The data show approximately 20,000 clones, 65% to 90% seen once. This CDR3 comprises 11 residues. Per germline, CDR1 SGHRS and CDR2 YFSETQ. The ends were cut back, 0 bases at V and 11 bases at J, with 8 bases in the middle. The sequence derives from a man aged 65 to 85 with acute or convalescent COVID-19. The specimen sequenced was peripheral blood. The gene calls are TRBV5-1 and TRBJ1-1; D possibly corresponds to TRBD1 (5 bases). The DNA for the CDR3 is TGCGCCAGCAGCTTGGAAGGGGCGGCTTTCTTT. This sequence encodes CASSLEGAAFF.